These 22 T cell receptor beta chains were all obtained from the same sample, sequenced in a study of blood T cell repertoires in COVID-19 (dated by TCRdb to the early 2020s). Libraries were made using the immunoSEQ multiplex PCR assay. TCRdb retrieved this table from immuneACCESS and kept in-frame rearrangements only. Not all clones are present; in checked studies, unresolved V genes account for under half, and no reason is known for the remainder. The sample table contains about 52,000 clones; only one count was recorded for over 80% of them. The leading ten clones occupy just under 7% of the sample. Sequenced: peripheral blood. These receptors all come from a man aged 65 to 79 with active COVID-19.

The rearrangement uses TRBV9 and TRBJ2-5; D may be TRBD2 (5 bases). The CDR3 length is 13 residues. V lost 3 bases, J lost 7 bases, and 13 bases lay in between. Germline CDR1 SGDLS, CDR2 YYNGEE. In DNA, the CDR3 is TGTGCCAGCAGCGGAAAGCGGTCCGGGACCCAGTACTTC. It yields the protein CASSGKRSGTQYF.

This chain uses TRBV5-1 with TRBJ2-7, with 8 bases identical to TRBD2. Germline V lookup: CDR1 SGHRS, CDR2 YFSETQ. The CDR3 is made up of 16 amino acids. Unmatched junction bases numbered 12, after V lost 0 bases and J lost 7 bases. The CDR3 DNA sequence: TGCGCCAGCAGCTTGGGGGCTGGCGGGGGGAGTAGTGAGCAGTACTTC. This codes for CASSLGAGGGSSEQYF.

This chain's CDR3 is CPDYSNQPQHF. DNA of the CDR3: TGTCCAGATTATAGCAATCAGCCCCAGCATTTT. This chain connects TRBV14 to TRBJ1-5; D is uncertain. The V gene's germline CDR1 is SGHDN and CDR2 FVKESK. This CDR3 comprises 11 residues.

The chain uses TRBV3-1 (or the pseudogene TRBV3-2) and TRBJ2-3; the D gene is possibly TRBD2 (5 bases). Germline lookup yields CDR1 LGHDT and CDR2 YNNKEL (reference sequence). This CDR3 comprises 20 residues. The V end lost 1 base, the J end lost 2 bases, and 25 bases lay between the germline ends. The CDR3 protein is CASSQGGYFGSGMDTDTQYF. The CDR3 region has the DNA TGTGCCAGCAGCCAAGGTGGTTATTTTGGCTCCGGGATGGACACAGATACGCAGTATTTT.

The chain links TRBV25-1 to TRBJ2-2; D is possibly TRBD1 (6 bases). Germline values: CDR1 MGHDK, CDR2 SYGVNS. V was shortened by 6 bases and J by 5 bases, with 10 bases between the two germline ends. This CDR3 has 13 amino acids. This CDR3 is CASRPTGTGELFF. The CDR3 nucleotides are TGTGCCAGCAGGCCGACAGGTACCGGGGAGCTGTTTTTT.

The V gene is TRBV2, the J gene TRBJ1-5; no firm D call. The V gene lost 0 bases and the J gene lost 5 bases, with 8 bases spanning the gap. The germline V gene has CDR1 SNHLY and CDR2 FYNNEI. This CDR3 is built from 14 residues. CDR3 bases: TGTGCCAGCAGTGAAGCCGAGGGTCATCAGCCCCAGCATTTT. This sequence encodes CASSEAEGHQPQHF.

The rearrangement joins TRBV3-1 (or the pseudogene TRBV3-2) to TRBJ2-3; possibly TRBD2 for D (6 bases). The CDR3 spans 14 residues. With 4 bases removed from V and 4 bases from J, the gap between germline ends came to 12 bases. Germline CDR1 reads LGHDT; CDR2 reads YNNKEL (reference sequence). The CDR3 bases are TGTGCCAGCAGCCCCGGAGGGGCCGCAGATACGCAGTATTTT. Translation gives CASSPGGAADTQYF.

A few counts support this clone. The chain links TRBV5-4 to TRBJ1-2; 11 bases map to TRBD1. Germline trimming cut 7 bases from V and 4 bases from J; bases unmatched to any gene: 6. Germline CDR1 is SGHNT and CDR2 is YYREEE (reference sequence). The CDR3 extends over 14 amino acids. Here the CDR3 DNA reads TGTGCCAGCGGACAGGGGGCTGTAAGCTATGGCTACACCTTC. It translates to CASGQGAVSYGYTF. Supplemented by reference TRBV5-4 and TRBJ1-2, the full variable domain reads ETGVTQSPTHLIKTRGQQVTLRCSSQSGHNTVSWYQQALGQGPQFIFQYYREEENGRGNFPPRFSGLQFPNYSSELNVNALELDDSALYLCASGQGAVSYGYTFGSGTRLTVV.

The rearrangement uses TRBV14 and TRBJ1-1, with unresolved D. Trimming took 1 base from V and 3 from J, leaving 9 bases between them. The CDR3 spans 14 residues. Germline assignment: CDR1 SGHDN and CDR2 FVKESK. CDR3 sequence: CASSQGTSHTEAFF. The CDR3 coding sequence is TGTGCCAGCAGCCAAGGAACAAGTCACACTGAAGCTTTCTTT.

The V and J genes are TRBV28 and TRBJ1-6; D remains ambiguous. Germline V CDR1 and CDR2: MDHEN, SYDVKM. V dropped 3 bases and J dropped 10 bases, with 13 bases sitting between them. The length of the CDR3 is 14 residues. Here the CDR3 DNA reads TGTGCCAGCAGTTTGATACGGAGAGGGTCACCCCTCCACTTT. Its translation is CASSLIRRGSPLHF.

The chain employs TRBV28 and TRBJ1-1, with TRBD1 identical over 8 bases. V gave up 4 bases and J gave up 2 bases; unmatched junction bases: 6. Germline V CDR1 and CDR2: MDHEN, SYDVKM. This CDR3 spans 15 amino acids. CDR3 loop: CASSSYRGSNTEAFF. The CDR3 bases are TGTGCCAGCAGTTCCTACAGGGGGAGTAACACTGAAGCTTTCTTT. Looking up the rest from reference TRBV28 and TRBJ1-1 gives the full variable domain: DVKVTQSSRYLVKRTGEKVFLECVQDMDHENMFWYRQDPGLGLRLIYFSYDVKMKEKGDIPEGYSVSREKKERFSLILESASTNQTSMYLCASSSYRGSNTEAFFGQGTRLTVV.

The chain combines TRBV7-9 with TRBJ1-2; D unresolved. Germline-derived CDR1 and CDR2 are SEHNR and FQNEAQ (reference sequence). The CDR3 covers 12 residues. V gave up 8 bases and J gave up 3 bases, with 10 bases separating them. The CDR3 here is CASGGFDYGYTF. The CDR3 coding sequence is TGTGCCAGCGGCGGGTTTGACTATGGCTACACCTTC.

The chain carries TRBV9 and TRBJ2-7, with TRBD2 identical over 14 bases. This CDR3 comprises 15 residues. Germline V CDR1 and CDR2: SGDLS, YYNGEE. The V gene end was trimmed by 4 bases and the J gene end by 6 bases; junction bases not matched to a gene: 6. CDR3 region: CASSPGTSGGGEQYF. As DNA, the CDR3 is TGTGCCAGCAGCCCCGGGACTAGCGGGGGTGGCGAGCAGTACTTC. Together with reference TRBV9 and TRBJ2-7, the CDR3 gives the full variable domain: DSGVTQTPKHLITATGQRVTLRCSPRSGDLSVYWYQQSLDQGLQFLIQYYNGEERAKGNILERFSAQQFPDLHSELNLSSLELGDSALYFCASSPGTSGGGEQYFGPGTRLTVT.

The chain uses TRBV5-5 and TRBJ1-2, with TRBD1 identical over 7 bases. Germline CDR1 SGHKS, CDR2 YYEKEE (reference sequence). The V gene end was trimmed by 4 bases and the J gene end by 3 bases; junction bases not matched to a gene: 3. There are 13 residues in the CDR3. The CDR3 DNA reads as TGTGCCAGCAGCGTAACAGGGGACTATGGCTACACCTTC. Residues: CASSVTGDYGYTF.

The chain employs TRBV28 and TRBJ2-7, with TRBD1 matching 7 bases. Germline CDR1 and CDR2: MDHEN and SYDVKM. V was pared by 2 bases and J by 2 bases, with 6 bases of the junction left unmatched. This CDR3 spans 15 amino acids. CDR3 amino acids: CASSLGAGGPYEQYF. The CDR3 DNA reads as TGTGCCAGCAGTTTAGGGGCAGGGGGTCCCTACGAGCAGTACTTC.

The chain recombines TRBV18 with TRBJ2-7; 11 nucleotides align to TRBD2. Germline lookup yields CDR1 KGHSH and CDR2 LQKENI. V shed 1 base, J shed 4 bases, and the junction held 0 bases outside the gene matches. CDR3 size: 14 residues. The CDR3: CASSPLAGGYEQYF. The DNA of the CDR3 is TGTGCCAGCTCACCACTAGCGGGGGGGTACGAGCAGTACTTC.

The chain carries TRBV5-1 and TRBJ1-2, with D uncertain. Trimming pared 0 bases from V and 3 bases from J, leaving 12 bases between. CDR3 length: 15 amino acids. CDR1 is SGHRS, CDR2 YFSETQ, per germline. CDR3 amino acids: CASSLGGNLDYGYTF. The CDR3 DNA reads TGCGCCAGCAGCTTGGGCGGAAACCTCGACTATGGCTACACCTTC.

J is TRBJ2-7 and V is TRBV30; D is possibly TRBD1 (5 bases). V was trimmed by 0 bases and J by 13 bases, leaving 16 bases between them. The CDR3 runs to 12 residues. The germline gives CDR1 GTSNPN, CDR2 SVGIG (reference sequence). CDR3 nucleotides: TGTGCCTGGAGTGTTCTGGCAGGGATTGTTTACTTC. Translating gives CAWSVLAGIVYF.

The V call is TRBV5-4, the J call TRBJ2-3, with 11 bases matching TRBD2. Germline CDR1 and CDR2: SGHNT and YYREEE (reference sequence). V lost 4 bases to trimming and J lost 1 base; unmatched junction nucleotides: 8. The CDR3 runs to 17 residues. CDR3 loop: CASSRAGLAGGTDTQYF. CDR3 sequence (DNA): TGTGCCAGCAGCCGGGCAGGACTAGCGGGCGGCACAGATACGCAGTATTTT.

This clone was observed a single time. J is TRBJ1-2 and V is TRBV28, with TRBD1 identical over 7 bases. Germline V gene sequence: CDR1 MDHEN, CDR2 SYDVKM. The CDR3 is 16 amino acids. The junction had 11 bases not matched to a gene; V was cut back by 3 bases and J by 4 bases. In DNA, the CDR3 is TGTGCCAGCAGTTTCGGGGGACAGAGAATATTCTATGGCTACACCTTC. The encoded protein is CASSFGGQRIFYGYTF.

The chain uses TRBV4-1 and TRBJ2-3, with 12 bases lining up with TRBD2. V gave up 0 bases and J gave up 4 bases; unmatched junction bases: 5. Germline CDR1 MGHRA, CDR2 YSYEKL. The CDR3 sequence is 17 residues long. CDR3 region: CASSQDPSGGAADTQYF. In DNA form, the CDR3 reads TGCGCCAGCAGCCAAGACCCTAGCGGGGGGGCGGCAGATACGCAGTATTTT.

DNA of the CDR3: TGTGCCAGCAGCCAATTTTTTCCCGACGAGCAGTACTTC. Translated: CASSQFFPDEQYF. This chain connects TRBV4-2 to TRBJ2-7; D call uncertain. The length of the CDR3 is 13 residues. Germline V gene lookup returns CDR1 LGHNA and CDR2 YNFKEQ. Trimming pared 2 bases from V and 5 bases from J, leaving 10 bases between.